The 13 T cell receptor beta chains reported below all come from one sample, sequenced in a study of OX40 agonist ivuxolimab in advanced cancers. TCRdb's copy holds only in-frame clones and misses some; the assay was immunoSEQ multiplex PCR. The repertoire includes roughly 73,000 clones, around 88% of them detected once, and around 2.8% sits in the top ten. The sample here was CD4+ or CD8+ T cells sorted from blood, taken in a trial of the OX40 agonist ivuxolimab. The receptors derive from an adult with an advanced solid tumor such as melanoma, head and neck, liver or kidney cancer.

This sequence joins TRBV5-1 and TRBJ2-3; unclear D gene. Germline V gives CDR1 SGHRS, CDR2 YFSETQ. The V end lost 0 bases, the J end lost 2 bases, and 7 bases lay between the germline ends. The CDR3 spans 14 residues. CDR3 coding DNA: TGCGCCAGCAGCTTGGGACTCTCCACAGATACGCAGTATTTT. Its translation: CASSLGLSTDTQYF. Based on the CDR3 plus reference TRBV5-1 and TRBJ2-3, the full variable domain is KAGVTQTPRYLIKTRGQQVTLSCSPISGHRSVSWYQQTPGQGLQFLFEYFSETQRNKGNFPGRFSGRQFSNSRSEMNVSTLELGDSALYLCASSLGLSTDTQYFGPGTRLTVL.

This sequence joins TRBV6-5 and TRBJ1-4; 8 positions agree with TRBD1. With V trimmed by 10 bases and J by 9 bases, 10 bases remained unmatched. The V gene's germline CDR1 is MNHEY and CDR2 SVGAGI. The CDR3 is 13 residues long. In DNA form, the CDR3 reads TGTGCCATGGCGGGACAGGCGTCTAAAAAACTGTTTTTT. Protein: CAMAGQASKKLFF.

The chain combines TRBV21-1 with TRBJ1-4. TRBV21-1 is a recognized pseudogene. The length of the CDR3 is 11 residues. CDR3 sequence: CASSKVRRQFF. DNA of the CDR3: TGTGCCAGCAGCAAAGTGAGGAGACAGTTTTTT.

This clone was detected once. The chain links TRBV18 to TRBJ2-3, with 8 bases aligning to TRBD2. Germline V CDR1 and CDR2: KGHSH, LQKENI. The CDR3 covers 15 residues. V was clipped by 8 bases and J by 1 base; unmatched bases: 8. Here the CDR3 reads CASTMTSERTDTQYF. The CDR3 nucleotides are TGTGCCAGCACCATGACTAGCGAACGCACAGATACGCAGTATTTT.

CDR3 sequence: CASSLDAGPYNEQFF. The DNA for the CDR3 is TGTGCCAGCAGCTTGGACGCAGGCCCTTACAATGAGCAGTTCTTC. The V gene is TRBV5-4, the J gene TRBJ2-1; D is uncertain. With 0 bases removed from V and 4 bases from J, the gap between germline ends came to 11 bases. The CDR3 has 15 amino acids. Germline CDR1 reads SGHNT; CDR2 reads YYREEE (reference sequence).

The rearrangement joins TRBV5-4 to TRBJ2-3; a possible D gene is TRBD2 (6 bases). V was trimmed by 5 bases and J by 9 bases, leaving 16 bases between them. This CDR3 has 13 residues. Per germline, CDR1 SGHNT and CDR2 YYREEE (reference sequence). The CDR3 sequence: CASSPGGGLTQYF. The CDR3 DNA reads as TGTGCCAGCAGTCCTGGGGGAGGCCTCACGCAGTATTTT.

This chain connects TRBV28 to TRBJ2-7, with D perhaps TRBD2 (6 bases). Trimming removed 7 bases at V and 6 bases at J, with 19 bases between. The CDR3 totals 14 residues. Germline V gene lookup returns CDR1 MDHEN and CDR2 SYDVKM. CDR3 loop: CASTTGDPWAEQYF. CDR3 nucleotides: TGTGCCAGCACCACGGGGGATCCCTGGGCCGAGCAGTACTTC.

The gene calls are TRBV7-9 and TRBJ1-2; 7 bases match TRBD1. Trimming cost V 1 base and J 1 base; bases outside gene matches: 3. CDR1 and CDR2 (germline): SEHNR, FQNEAQ (reference sequence). The CDR3 has 15 residues. This chain's CDR3 is CASSLGAGGNYGYTF. In DNA, the CDR3 is TGTGCCAGCAGCTTAGGGGCAGGGGGTAACTATGGCTACACCTTC.

The rearrangement joins TRBV5-1 to TRBJ1-2, with 7 bases lining up with TRBD1. Germline V gene lookup returns CDR1 SGHRS and CDR2 YFSETQ. This CDR3 is 15 amino acids long. Unmatched junction bases numbered 10, after V lost 0 bases and J lost 8 bases. The CDR3 DNA reads as TGCGCCAGCAGCTTGGCAAGGGGGCGCATAGGAGGCTACACCTTC. This sequence encodes CASSLARGRIGGYTF.

The genes are TRBV6-5 and TRBJ2-3; TRBD2 might be the D (5 bases). This CDR3 has 10 residues. V was trimmed by 8 bases and J by 9 bases, leaving 9 bases between them. Germline V lookup: CDR1 MNHEY, CDR2 SVGAGI. In DNA, the CDR3 is TGTGCCAGCGGGCCGGGGACGCAGTATTTT. Translated: CASGPGTQYF.

The chain combines TRBV10-2 with TRBJ1-1, with 8 bases that match TRBD1. In germline, CDR1 is WSHSY, CDR2 SAAADI. The CDR3 runs 16 residues. V was clipped by 7 bases and J by 0 bases; unmatched bases: 10. The CDR3 DNA reads as TGCGCCAGCACTGGACAGGGATCGACCTTGAACACTGAAGCTTTCTTT. Translating it yields CASTGQGSTLNTEAFF.

The chain links TRBV20-1 to TRBJ1-2, with D uncertain. Looked up from germline, CDR1 is DFQATT and CDR2 is SNEGSKA (reference sequence). The CDR3 has 11 amino acids. V gave up 3 bases and J gave up 4 bases, with 6 bases separating them. The CDR3 DNA sequence: TGCAGTGCTAGGACCAGCTATGGCTACACCTTC. It codes for CSARTSYGYTF.

This chain connects TRBV5-1 to TRBJ1-2; perhaps TRBD1 as D (5 bases). V was pared by 0 bases and J by 6 bases, with 12 bases between. Germline V gene data show CDR1 as SGHRS and CDR2 as YFSETQ. There are 14 residues in the CDR3. The CDR3 coding sequence is TGCGCCAGCAGCTTGGCCGGGGGGACGGATGGCTACACCTTC. It specifies CASSLAGGTDGYTF.